This T cell receptor (beta chain) was profiled in a study of PD-1 blockade in classical Hodgkin lymphoma. Findings and caveats of the study: Compared with healthy donors, newly diagnosed patients reportedly showed lower baseline TCR diversity.

Concerning this clone itself: Antigen specificity is unknown.

Germline lookup yields CDR1 SGHTA and CDR2 FQGTGA. The length of the CDR3 is 13 residues. V was clipped by 4 bases and J by 7 bases, with 13 bases between them. All trial patients relapsed after autologous stem cell transplantation. Each best response was a complete response, a partial response or progressive disease. TCRdb's table, derived via immunoSEQ multiplex PCR, lists solely in-frame clones and lacks some. This table has 95,000 to 100,000 clones, more than 85% appearing once. The sample in question was peripheral blood mononuclear cells (PBMCs), obtained before the second cycle of nivolumab. The receptor was derived from a human donor with classical Hodgkin lymphoma. The chain has TRBV7-3 and TRBJ1-1; no clear D gene. This CDR3 reads CASSSDLLGEAFF. As DNA, the CDR3 is TGTGCCAGCAGCTCCGACCTCTTAGGTGAAGCTTTCTTT.